The 29 T cell receptor beta chains in this list originate from one sample, sequenced in a study of shared clonotypes between healthy human individuals. Repertoires were generated with immunoSEQ multiplex PCR, while TCRdb's copy carries only in-frame clones and drops some. Among 2 million to 2.5 million clones listed, over 90% were seen once. The sequencing input was naive CD4+ T cells from PBMCs. Subset described: CD45RA+ positively selected. The source is a young man in good health. Some clones in this sample may be carry-over from other donors' samples.

The chain is built from TRBV28 and TRBJ1-4, with TRBD1 matching over 7 bases. The CDR3 extends over 14 amino acids. Germline loops: CDR1 MDHEN, CDR2 SYDVKM. The V and J ends lost 6 bases and 8 bases, in that order; junction bases with no gene match: 9. CDR3 amino acids: CASRDRTSLEKLFF. DNA of the CDR3: TGTGCCAGCAGGGACAGGACGTCTTTGGAAAAACTGTTTTTT.

The chain recombines TRBV7-3 with TRBJ2-1, with a possible D match to TRBD1 (6 bases). Germline CDR1 SGHTA, CDR2 FQGTGA. Trimming took off 6 bases at V and 8 bases at J, with 20 bases between the two ends. CDR3 length: 15 amino acids. CDR3 region: CASSKISTGIDEQFF. DNA of the CDR3: TGTGCCAGCAGTAAAATTTCCACAGGGATCGATGAGCAGTTCTTC.

The chain couples TRBV5-6 to TRBJ1-2, with D hard to call. The germline CDR1 and CDR2 sequences are SGHDT and YYEEEE. V shed 2 bases and J shed 2 bases, with 13 bases lying between them. The CDR3 covers 15 residues. CDR3 sequence reads: CASSFWVRLNYGYTF. The CDR3 coding sequence is TGTGCCAGCAGCTTCTGGGTCCGGCTAAACTATGGCTACACCTTC.

The rearrangement joins TRBV7-9 to TRBJ1-3; the D gene is possibly TRBD1 (6 bases). There are 18 residues in the CDR3. V gave up 4 bases and J gave up 2 bases, with 21 bases separating them. Germline assignment: CDR1 SEHNR and CDR2 FQNEAQ (reference sequence). As DNA, the CDR3 is TGTGCCAGCAGCTACGGGGGATTCGCAGGGGCCCCTGGAAACACCATATATTTT. Its protein is CASSYGGFAGAPGNTIYF.

J is TRBJ2-7 and V is TRBV21-1; TRBD1, the table's D call, lacks a check against the DNA. TRBV21-1 is a pseudogene segment. There are 15 residues in the CDR3. CDR3 nucleotide sequence: TGTGCCAGCAACAATCTCCGACAGGGGGCGTACGAGCAGTACTTC. Translation gives CASNNLRQGAYEQYF.

The sample holds one count of this clone. This chain joins TRBV15 and TRBJ2-1; either TRBD1 or TRBD2 may fit D (5 bases each). This CDR3 is 14 amino acids long. With 0 bases removed from V and 8 bases from J, the gap between germline ends came to 11 bases. The germline CDR1 and CDR2 sequences are LNHNV and YYDKDF (reference sequence). CDR3 sequence (DNA): TGTGCCACCAGCAGAGATCTGGGGGACCATGAGCAGTTCTTC. Its translation is CATSRDLGDHEQFF.

J is TRBJ1-3 and V is TRBV2; D unresolved. The CDR3 loop spans 13 amino acids. Germline-derived CDR1 and CDR2 are SNHLY and FYNNEI. V lost 2 bases and J 4 bases, leaving 6 bases between the germline ends. In DNA form, the CDR3 reads TGTGCCAGCAGTGAATTGGAGGGAAACACCATATATTTT. Protein: CASSELEGNTIYF. The full variable domain, rest sourced from reference TRBV2 and TRBJ1-3, is EPEVTQTPSHQVTQMGQEVILRCVPISNHLYFYWYRQILGQKVEFLVSFYNNEISEKSEIFDDQFSVERPDGSNFTLKIRSTKLEDSAMYFCASSELEGNTIYFGEGSWLTVV.

This rearrangement joins TRBV28 to TRBJ2-1, with D possibly TRBD1 on 6 matching bases. The CDR3 covers 13 residues. Germline CDR1 is MDHEN and CDR2 is SYDVKM. Trimming took 2 bases from V and 8 from J, leaving 10 bases between them. The CDR3 coding sequence is TGTGCCAGCAGTTTACCCAGGGGACATGAGCAGTTCTTC. Translation gives CASSLPRGHEQFF.

J is TRBJ2-7 and V is TRBV10-1; 7 bases line up with TRBD2. The ends lost 6 bases at V and 1 base at J; junction bases unmatched: 9. The CDR3 loop spans 15 amino acids. CDR1 and CDR2 from the germline V gene are WNHNN and SYGVQD (reference sequence). This CDR3 reads CASRSGLVSSYEQYF. The CDR3 region has the DNA TGCGCCAGCAGATCCGGACTAGTCTCGTCCTACGAGCAGTACTTC.

The J gene is TRBJ1-2, the V gene TRBV9; D unclear. Trimming cost V 0 bases and J 4 bases, with 13 bases left between them. The CDR3 is 15 residues long. Germline-derived CDR1 and CDR2 are SGDLS and YYNGEE. The CDR3: CASSVASARSYGYTF. The CDR3 region has the DNA TGTGCCAGCAGCGTAGCTAGCGCGCGTAGCTATGGCTACACCTTC.

The CDR3 loop reads CASSFAGTGGYEQYF. CDR3 nucleotide sequence: TGTGCCAGCAGCTTCGCCGGGACAGGGGGCTACGAGCAGTACTTC. V usage is TRBV7-2 and J usage is TRBJ2-7; 11 bases map to TRBD1. This CDR3 is 15 amino acids long. Germline-derived CDR1 and CDR2 are SGHTA and FQGNSA. Trimming removed 3 bases from V and 3 bases from J; junction bases left unmatched: 4.

The gene calls are TRBV28 and TRBJ2-5; a weak D match, TRBD2 (5 bases). The CDR3 runs 15 residues. V lost 3 bases, J lost 0 bases, and 11 bases lay in between. The germline V gene has CDR1 MDHEN and CDR2 SYDVKM. This chain's CDR3 is CASSFGLPYQETQYF. CDR3 bases: TGTGCCAGCAGTTTTGGACTTCCATACCAAGAGACCCAGTACTTC.

This clone was found once. The chain is built from TRBV5-4 and TRBJ1-3, with D possibly TRBD1 on 6 matching bases. The CDR3 is 14 residues long. Deletions cut 2 bases from V and 2 bases from J, with 8 bases between. The germline V gene encodes CDR1 SGHNT and CDR2 YYREEE (reference sequence). This CDR3 reads CASSLQGTGNTIYF. As DNA, the CDR3 is TGTGCCAGCAGCTTACAGGGTACTGGAAACACCATATATTTT.

The chain couples TRBV2 to TRBJ2-5; D might be TRBD2 (6 bases). Germline assignment: CDR1 SNHLY and CDR2 FYNNEI. V lost 9 bases, J lost 4 bases, and 27 bases lay in between. The CDR3 contains 17 residues. The chain's CDR3 is CARQRKTASGFGETQYF. CDR3 in DNA: TGTGCCAGACAGAGAAAGACTGCCAGCGGGTTTGGAGAGACCCAGTACTTC.

The chain links TRBV2 to TRBJ2-3; TRBD2 agrees at 7 bases. This CDR3 contains 13 residues. J was trimmed by 5 bases and V by 5 bases; bases with no gene match: 4. Germline V gene lookup returns CDR1 SNHLY and CDR2 FYNNEI. CDR3 bases: TGTGCCAGCAGTTGGGAGGGTGGAGATACGCAGTATTTT. This gives the protein CASSWEGGDTQYF.

V usage is TRBV5-1 and J usage is TRBJ1-4; tentative D call: TRBD1 (6 bases). The CDR3 spans 14 residues. Between the trimmed V and J ends, which lost 4 bases and 3 bases, there was a span of 10 bases. Germline V gives CDR1 SGHRS, CDR2 YFSETQ. The CDR3 reads CASSTTGANEKLFF. The DNA for the CDR3 is TGCGCCAGCAGCACGACAGGAGCTAATGAAAAACTGTTTTTT.

The chain couples TRBV4-2 to TRBJ2-7, with 8 bases identical to TRBD1. V shed 3 bases, J shed 6 bases, and the junction held 10 bases outside the gene matches. This CDR3 region has 15 residues. Germline V CDR1 and CDR2: LGHNA, YNFKEQ. The CDR3 region is CASSQARTGIFEQYF. The CDR3 nucleotides read TGTGCCAGCAGCCAGGCAAGGACAGGGATTTTCGAGCAGTACTTC.

Of note for this clone: This specimen includes other DNA sequences encoding the same CDR3. This sequence joins TRBV6-5 and TRBJ2-1; D is ambiguous. The CDR3 totals 13 residues. Germline V gene lookup returns CDR1 MNHEY and CDR2 SVGAGI. V shed 5 bases and J shed 0 bases, with 5 bases lying between them. CDR3 sequence (DNA): TGTGCCAGCAGTCTTGACTCCTACAATGAGCAGTTCTTC. Protein: CASSLDSYNEQFF.

The DNA of the CDR3 is TGTGCCAGCAATACTCCGGACAGGGGGAACTATGGCTACACCTTC. Translated, it gives CASNTPDRGNYGYTF. V usage is TRBV28 and J usage is TRBJ1-2; TRBD1 agrees at 10 bases. V dropped 7 bases and J dropped 2; count of bases not matched to a gene: 7. The CDR3 length is 15 residues. Germline V CDR1 and CDR2: MDHEN, SYDVKM.

V and J are TRBV4-1 and TRBJ2-3; 7 nucleotides align to TRBD2. The CDR3 is made up of 16 amino acids. Per the germline V gene, CDR1 is MGHRA and CDR2 is YSYEKL. Trimming cost V 4 bases and J 2 bases; bases outside gene matches: 9. CDR3 region: CASSPRENRYTDTQYF. Written as DNA, the CDR3 is TGCGCCAGCAGCCCGCGGGAGAACCGATACACAGATACGCAGTATTTT.

The gene calls are TRBV9 and TRBJ2-5; no definite D call. Germline loops: CDR1 SGDLS, CDR2 YYNGEE. The CDR3 covers 12 residues. With 4 bases removed from V and 7 bases from J, the gap between germline ends came to 11 bases. The CDR3, as DNA: TGTGCCAGCAGCCCCGCCGATACGACCCAGTACTTC. This translates into CASSPADTTQYF.

The V and J genes are TRBV25-1 and TRBJ2-7, with D perhaps matching TRBD1 (5 bases). The CDR3 spans 13 residues. Germline CDR1 and CDR2: MGHDK and SYGVNS. V was trimmed by 10 bases and J by 5 bases, leaving 18 bases between them. The CDR3: CANHQGGLNEQYF. CDR3 in DNA: TGTGCCAACCACCAGGGTGGTCTGAACGAGCAGTACTTC.

This chain uses TRBV14 with TRBJ1-1, with D maybe TRBD1 (5 bases). Germline V gives CDR1 SGHDN, CDR2 FVKESK. V was cut by 3 bases and J by 1 base, with 12 bases left in between. This CDR3 is built from 15 residues. CDR3 sequence reads: CASSQSRGANTEAFF. The CDR3 nucleotides read TGTGCCAGCAGCCAGAGTAGAGGGGCGAACACTGAAGCTTTCTTT.

The V call is TRBV2, the J call TRBJ1-3; D gene ambiguous. The germline CDR1 and CDR2 sequences are SNHLY and FYNNEI. The CDR3 extends over 14 amino acids. V lost 2 bases and J 0 bases, leaving 5 bases between the germline ends. The CDR3, as DNA: TGTGCCAGCAGTGAATGGGGCTCTGGAAACACCATATATTTT. This codes for CASSEWGSGNTIYF.

With respect to this clone: A read error may produce the germline difference seen at one junction end. V and J are TRBV15 and TRBJ1-2; D gene uncertain. The CDR3 is made up of 12 amino acids. Per germline, CDR1 LNHNV and CDR2 YYDKDF (reference sequence). The CDR3 DNA reads as TGTGCCACCAGCAGAGACGACGGCCTCTCCGCCTTC. Translation gives CATSRDDGLSAF.

The chain recombines TRBV28 with TRBJ1-2; tentatively, D is TRBD1 (5 bases). CDR1 and CDR2 (germline): MDHEN, SYDVKM. This CDR3 is 15 amino acids long. Deletions cut 4 bases from V and 6 bases from J, with 18 bases between. CDR3 in DNA: TGTGCCAGCAGTTCAACCGGGACGTTTTTCCATGGCTACACCTTC. The encoded protein is CASSSTGTFFHGYTF.

J is TRBJ1-1 and V is TRBV2; weak D call: TRBD1 (5 bases). This CDR3 is built from 16 residues. The V end was cut by 7 bases, the J end by 3 bases, with 21 bases between. Germline-derived CDR1 and CDR2 are SNHLY and FYNNEI. The CDR3 loop is CASMVGRSGGDTEAFF. CDR3 coding DNA: TGTGCCAGCATGGTGGGGAGATCCGGAGGGGACACTGAAGCTTTCTTT.

The chain uses TRBV10-3 and TRBJ1-2; D gene uncertain. Trimming cost V 10 bases and J 8 bases, with 23 bases left between them. Germline V gene data show CDR1 as ENHRY and CDR2 as SYGVKD. There are 14 residues in the CDR3. Written as DNA, the CDR3 is TGTGCCACCCAGGTAGCGGGAGCGGTGGGCGGCTACACCTTC. Translated, it gives CATQVAGAVGGYTF.

This clone showed up just once. V and J are TRBV5-1 and TRBJ2-5; TRBD2 agrees at 7 bases. CDR3 length: 16 residues. Germline V gene data show CDR1 as SGHRS and CDR2 as YFSETQ. The junction had 14 bases not matched to a gene; V was cut back by 4 bases and J by 5 bases. The CDR3 here is CASSLGDAGVPETQYF. As DNA, the CDR3 is TGCGCCAGCAGCCTGGGGGACGCGGGAGTACCCGAGACCCAGTACTTC.